This T cell receptor (beta chain) emerged from a study of T-cell reconstitution after alpha-beta-depleted transplantation in children. Library preparation (for TCRbeta) was performed with unique molecular identifiers. Via MiXCR, TCRdb re-called the PCR reads, giving one row per CDR3 protein. The sample shows over 200,000 distinct CDR3 sequences, 8% to 10% of them seen only once. V shed 0 bases and J shed 5 bases, with 17 bases lying between them. CDR3 length: 16 residues. Germline V gene lookup returns CDR1 SGHRS and CDR2 YFSETQ. The sequencing used PBMCs from the stem cell graft donor, collected from the stem cell graft. The chain joins TRBV5-1 to TRBJ2-5, with D perhaps TRBD1 (7 bases). This TCR was sampled from a human donor who donated a stem cell graft to a child with acute lymphoblastic leukemia. The CDR3: CASSLAGLPTGETQYF. CDR3 DNA sequence: TGCGCCAGCAGCTTGGCAGGACTACCGACAGGGGAGACCCAGTACTTC.